This TCR beta chain was sequenced during a study of cytomegalovirus exposure and HLA in healthy donors. In the study overall: Genotyping of more than 300 donors showed that about 79% belonged to the Caucasian-associated ancestry cluster.

Comments on this clone: The antigen remains unidentified.

Study-level points and caveats: The authors considered a cluster of highly shared sequence variants likely to be a sequencing artifact. There were 150 to 200 TCR beta chains listed as cytomegalovirus-associated.

The PCR ran on 60 Vbeta and 13 Jbeta primers. The table came from immunoSEQ multiplex PCR; TCRdb's copy has only in-frame clones and leaves some out. The repertoire holds over 150,000 clones, around 82% seen once, with around 5.6% in the top ten. This CDR3 spans 15 amino acids. Trimming took 0 bases from V and 6 from J, leaving 12 bases between them. Germline loops: CDR1 MGHRA, CDR2 YSYEKL. This TCR came from a woman in her forties in good health and CMV-seropositive. Sequencing used PBMCs. The chain has TRBV4-1 and TRBJ1-5, with a weak D call TRBD1 (5 bases). DNA for the CDR3: TGCGCCAGCAGCCAAGATCAAGGGAGGGGTCAGCCCCAGCATTTT. Its translation: CASSQDQGRGQPQHF.